One and the same sample provided the 15 T cell receptor delta chains below, sequenced in a study of delta chains in infants with herpesvirus infections (dated by TCRdb to the early 2020s). To prepare the library, RT-PCR was applied. Reads for this sample came from an Illumina MiSeq. To generate TCR cDNA, PBMC RNA underwent reverse transcription with SuperScript II using gamma-chain- and delta-chain-specific primers. Identical DNA sequences were merged into single rows after TCRdb reprocessed the public reads with CATT. This sample gives roughly 400 delta-chain clones in total; roughly two thirds of them show up just once. The ten largest clones take up 80% to 95% of the sample. Sequencing was performed on peripheral blood, taken at time point 2 of longitudinal follow-up. The receptor set was obtained from a human donor who was a Ugandan infant, either HIV-exposed or HIV-unexposed (not recorded which).

In regard to this clone: A read error is likely here: a far larger clone is one base away. The gene calls are TRDV1 and TRDJ1; 11 bases align to TRDD3. V dropped 1 base and J dropped 3; count of bases not matched to a gene: 16. CDR3 length: 20 amino acids. Per the germline V gene, CDR1 is TSWWSYY and CDR2 is QGS. The chain's CDR3 is CALGEQFIRYWGIMADKLIF. The CDR3 bases are TGTGCTCTTGGGGAACAGTTTATCCGCTACTGGGGGATAATGGCCGATAAACTCATCTTT.

Remarks on this clone: A far larger clone is just one base off, so this is likely a read error. Other nucleotide sequences from this sample produce the same CDR3. The chain uses TRAV38-2/DV8 and TRDJ2; 8 nucleotides agree with TRDD3. CDR3 length: 26 amino acids. CDR1 TSESDYY and CDR2 QEAYKQQN come from the germline V gene. The CDR3 nucleotides are TGTGCGTATAGGAGCGTCGGGTTTTCCCGCAGATGTACTGGGGGTCATAATTACCCTTTGACAGCACAACTCTTCTTT. This codes for CAYRSVGFSRRCTGGHNYPLTAQLFF.

As for this clone: This is likely an artifact of a read error, given a far larger clone one base away. The sample carries other DNA sequences with the same CDR3. V is TRDV2 and J is TRDJ1; D remains ambiguous. Germline V gives CDR1 GEAIGNYY, CDR2 EKD. CDR3 length: 15 amino acids. Trimming removed 3 bases at V and 2 bases at J, with 15 bases between. The CDR3 nucleotides read TGTGCCTGTGACCCAACCGAGGTACCAACCGATAAACTCATCTTT. Its protein is CACDPTEVPTDKLIF.

The sample holds a few counts of this clone. A far larger clone lies a single base away; this is likely a read error. The chain recombines TRDV1 with TRDJ1, with 10 nucleotides matching TRDD3. In germline, CDR1 is TSWWSYY, CDR2 QGS. Trimming removed 1 base from V and 3 bases from J; junction bases left unmatched: 17. The CDR3 is made up of 20 amino acids. CDR3 in DNA: TGTGCTCTTGGGGAACAGTTTATCCGCTTCTGGGGGATAATTGCCGATAAACTCATCTTT. Translation: CALGEQFIRFWGIIADKLIF.

A word on this clone: The mismatch at residue 12 between this DNA's translation and the TCRdb protein of a much larger clone likely reflects a read error; the protein shown is translated from the DNA. This sequence joins TRDV1 and TRDJ1; D may be TRDD3 (6 bases). CDR1 TSWWSYY and CDR2 QGS come from the germline V gene. The V end was cut by 1 base, the J end by 3 bases, with 27 bases between. CDR3 length equals 20 residues. CDR3 residues: CALGEQFIRYWEIIADKLIF. The CDR3 nucleotides read TGTGCTCTTGGGGAACAGTTTATCCGCTACTGGGAGATAATTGCCGATAAACTCATCTTT.

About this clone: Given a far larger clone just one base away, this is likely a sequencing read error. The chain links TRAV38-2/DV8 to TRDJ1; 8 bases are shared with TRDD3. This CDR3 comprises 26 residues. The V segment lost 0 bases and the J segment 9 bases; nucleotides outside the gene matches: 43. From germline, CDR1 is TSESDYY and CDR2 QEAYKQQN. The CDR3 region is CAYRSVGFSRRCTGGHNYPLTAQLIF. Written as DNA, the CDR3 is TGTGCTTATAGGAGCGTCGGGTTTTCCCGCAGATGTACTGGGGGTCATAATTACCCTTTGACAGCACAACTCATCTTT.

Notes on this clone: TCRdb has a much larger clone's protein, which differs at residue 12 from the translation of this DNA, likely because of a read error; what is shown is the protein translated from the DNA. The chain recombines TRDV1 with TRDJ1; 7 nucleotides line up with TRDD2. CDR1 is TSWWSYY and CDR2 is QGS in the germline V gene. This CDR3 is built from 19 residues. Trimming cost V 3 bases and J 0 bases; bases outside gene matches: 16. The CDR3 is CALGDIFLLGWEDTDKLIF. The CDR3 DNA reads TGTGCTCTTGGGGACATTTTCCTACTCGGGTGGGAGGACACCGATAAACTCATCTTT.

Concerning this clone: TCRdb attributes to this sequence the protein of a much larger clone, which differs from the DNA translation at residue 5; a read error is likely, and the protein displayed is translated from the DNA. V is TRDV1 and J is TRDJ1, with TRDD2 identical over 7 bases. This CDR3 has 15 amino acids. Trimming at V came to 4 bases and at J to 8 bases, leaving 13 bases not matched to a gene. Germline CDR1 TSWWSYY, CDR2 QGS. This CDR3 is CALGGPAFLLLKLIF. For the CDR3, the DNA is TGTGCTCTTGGGGGCCCCGCCTTCCTCCTCTTGAAACTCATCTTT.

Points on this clone: TCRdb assigns this DNA the protein of a much larger clone, which departs from its translation at residue 11; this likely reflects a read error, and the protein shown comes from translating the DNA. As DNA, the CDR3 is TGTGCTCTTGGGGACATTTTCCTACTCGGGTTGGGGGACACCGATAAACTCATCTTT. Translating it yields CALGDIFLLGLGDTDKLIF. V and J are TRDV1 and TRDJ1; the D gene is possibly TRDD2 (7 bases). V dropped 3 bases and J dropped 0 bases, with 23 bases sitting between them. The germline V gene has CDR1 TSWWSYY and CDR2 QGS. The CDR3 extends over 19 amino acids.

Points on this clone: A far larger clone is one base from this, pointing to a likely read error. At the DNA level, this CDR3 is encoded by other sequences in the same sample as well. V is TRAV38-2/DV8 and J is TRDJ2; 8 bases are a match to TRDD3. CDR3 length equals 26 residues. Germline V gene lookup returns CDR1 TSESDYY and CDR2 QEAYKQQN. The CDR3 sequence: CAYRSVGFSRRCTGGHNYPLTAQLFF. For the CDR3, the DNA is TGTGCTTATAGGAGCGTCGGGTTTTCCCGCAGATGTACTGGGGGTCATAATTACCCTTTGACGGCACAACTCTTCTTT.

Comment on this clone: A far more abundant clone sits one base away, making this likely a read error. Within the sample, other DNA sequences also encode this same CDR3. The V gene is TRDV1, the J gene TRDJ1; 10 nucleotides agree with TRDD3. The CDR3 loop spans 22 amino acids. Germline values: CDR1 TSWWSYY, CDR2 QGS. V trimming: 1 base; J trimming: 0 bases; junction bases outside the gene matches: 20. This CDR3 is CALGEQPSYFLLGDWDTDKLIF. The CDR3 coding sequence is TGTGCTCTTGGGGAACAGCCGTCCTACTTTCTACTGGGGGATTGGGACACCGATAAACTCATCTTT.

On this clone: This DNA translates differently at residue 7 from the TCRdb protein, which is that of a much larger clone; a read error is likely, and the protein shown is the DNA's own translation. The CDR3 loop is CAYRSVWFSRRCTGGHNYPLTAQLFF. The CDR3 DNA sequence: TGTGCTTATAGGAGCGTCTGGTTTTCCCGCAGATGTACTGGGGGTCATAATTACCCTTTGACAGCACAACTCTTCTTT. The chain recombines TRAV38-2/DV8 with TRDJ2; 8 positions match TRDD3. CDR3 length equals 26 residues. V was pared by 0 bases and J by 0 bases, with 31 bases of the junction left unmatched. Germline V gene lookup returns CDR1 TSESDYY and CDR2 QEAYKQQN. Filled out from reference TRAV38-2/DV8 and TRDJ2, the complete variable domain reads AQTVTQSQPEMSVQEAETVTLSCTYDTSESDYYLFWYKQPPSRQMILVIRQEAYKQQNATENRFSVNFQKAAKSFSLKISDSQLGDAAMYFCAYRSVWFSRRCTGGHNYPLTAQLFFGKGTQLIVEP.

Details on this clone: One base separates it from a far larger clone, so it is likely a read error. Other DNA sequences from this sample encode an identical CDR3 as well. The V and J genes are TRDV1 and TRDJ1; the D gene is possibly TRDD2 (7 bases). CDR1 TSWWSYY and CDR2 QGS come from the germline V gene. This CDR3 has 19 residues. This chain's CDR3 is CALGDIFLLGWGDTDKLIF. CDR3 DNA sequence: TGTGCTCTTGGGGACATTTTCCTACTCGGGTGGGGGGACACCGATAAGCTCATCTTT.

A remark on this clone: This likely traces to a read error, being one base from a far larger clone. Other DNA sequences from this sample encode an identical CDR3 as well. The chain employs TRDV1 and TRDJ1, with D possibly being TRDD3 (6 bases). Trimming shortened V by 0 bases and J by 0 bases, and 17 bases separated the two germline ends. The CDR3 length is 18 residues. CDR1 and CDR2 (germline): TSWWSYY, QGS. The CDR3 DNA reads as TGTGCTCTTGGGGAACTTGGGTCTGGGGCCCTTAACACCGATAAACTCATCTTT. Amino acid sequence: CALGELGSGALNTDKLIF.

For this clone: The likely explanation is a read error, given a far larger clone one base away. The chain links TRDV1 to TRDJ1; D perhaps matches TRDD2 (7 bases). The CDR3 has 19 amino acids. Germline V gene sequence: CDR1 TSWWSYY, CDR2 QGS. The CDR3 DNA follows: TGTGCTCTTGGGGACATTTTCCTACTCGGGTGGGGGGACACCGATGAACTCATCTTT. It is translated as CALGDIFLLGWGDTDELIF.